This TCR beta chain is from a study of identical twins. Overall study findings and caveats: Abundant cord blood beta clonotypes carried fewer insertions; memory repertoires showed none. It was cross-sectional statistical analysis, not following the same donors, that the conclusions relied on.

Healthy Caucasian donors formed the entire cohort. The V end was cut by 3 bases, the J end by 7 bases, with 11 bases between. Germline CDR1 and CDR2: SEHNR and FQNEAQ (reference sequence). The CDR3 covers 13 residues. cDNA carried unique molecular identifiers, and a universal primer site was added by template switching. TCRdb re-called the 5' RACE reads with MiXCR, one entry per CDR3 protein. The sample records 350,000 or so distinct CDR3 sequences, around 9.7% being singletons. A note on this clonotype: The antigen remains unidentified.

This clonotype originated in a woman aged 45-65 years in good health. The chain recombines TRBV7-9 with TRBJ2-3; D gene ambiguous. Sequencing was done on a sample of naive T cells sorted from blood. CDR3 amino acids: CASSFDDSYTQYF. The CDR3 bases are TGTGCCAGCAGCTTCGACGACTCCTATACGCAGTATTTT.